The 6 T cell receptor beta chains in this list originate from one sample, sequenced in a study of T cell changes during pregnancy in multiple sclerosis. Libraries were prepared by immunoSEQ multiplex PCR; TCRdb keeps only in-frame clonotypes and omits some of them. This table has 55,000 to 65,000 clones, over 85% appearing once. The starting material was peripheral blood, obtained in the first trimester of pregnancy. Source of these receptors: a female donor in good health, enrolled as a control in a pregnancy study.

This clone was detected once. This chain joins TRBV11-2 and TRBJ2-7, with 10 bases aligning to TRBD2. Germline-derived CDR1 and CDR2 are SGHAT and FQNNGV. V dropped 3 bases and J dropped 7; count of bases not matched to a gene: 18. The length of the CDR3 is 18 residues. The CDR3 coding sequence is TGTGCCAGCAGCTTCAACATTCCTCCGGGACTAGCGTATTATGAGCAGTACTTC. This sequence encodes CASSFNIPPGLAYYEQYF.

The rearrangement joins TRBV7-2 to TRBJ2-1; 12 bases are a match to TRBD2. Germline V CDR1 and CDR2: SGHTA, FQGNSA. This CDR3 comprises 18 residues. J gave up 4 bases and V 2 bases, and 9 bases lay outside the gene matches. CDR3 bases: TGTGCCAGCAGCTTAACTAGCGGGAGGATCCAAAGATACAATGAGCAGTTCTTC. Translation: CASSLTSGRIQRYNEQFF.

This rearrangement joins TRBV29-1 to TRBJ2-7; 9 bases fit TRBD2. Germline loops: CDR1 SQVTM, CDR2 ANQGSEA. V trimming: 4 bases; J trimming: 7 bases; junction bases outside the gene matches: 14. The CDR3 runs 15 residues. The CDR3, as DNA: TGCAGCGTTGTGGCTAGCGGGACCGTTTTGAGGGAGCAGTACTTC. Its protein product is CSVVASGTVLREQYF.

V and J are TRBV6-5 and TRBJ2-7; a possible D gene is TRBD1 (5 bases). The V end lost 2 bases, the J end lost 6 bases, and 5 bases lay between the germline ends. The germline V gene encodes CDR1 MNHEY and CDR2 SVGAGI. The CDR3 spans 11 residues. Here the CDR3 DNA reads TGTGCCAGCAGTTACAGGGGCGAGCAGTACTTC. Its protein is CASSYRGEQYF.

CDR3 DNA sequence: TGTGCCAGCTCACCGGGCGGGAGGGCCAACAATGAGCAGTTCTTC. The encoded protein is CASSPGGRANNEQFF. This chain links TRBV18 with TRBJ2-1, with 9 bases that match TRBD2. The CDR3 is made up of 15 amino acids. Germline CDR1 KGHSH, CDR2 LQKENI. Trimming removed 3 bases from V and 5 bases from J; junction bases left unmatched: 5.

The chain carries TRBV2 and TRBJ2-3; 7 nucleotides align to TRBD1. Germline V gives CDR1 SNHLY, CDR2 FYNNEI. The CDR3 has 13 amino acids. J was trimmed by 5 bases and V by 8 bases; bases with no gene match: 7. In DNA, the CDR3 is TGTGCCAGCGGACAACAGGGGCTAGATACGCAGTATTTT. It codes for CASGQQGLDTQYF.